Listed below are T cell receptor beta chains from one sample, sequenced in a study of metastatic and nonmetastatic thyroid tumors. Through MiXCR, TCRdb re-clonotyped the PCR reads. This table holds a few thousand clones, under 25% found once. The sequenced material came from tumor tissue. These receptors were taken from a male donor with papillary thyroid cancer or a benign thyroid nodule (not recorded which). Some clones in this sample may be carry-over from other donors' samples. CDR3s include the opening cysteine and the closing phenylalanine or tryptophan. A D gene is named only where the DNA matches it firmly. Size tells how often a clone was seen (once, few, many) or the class of an expanded clone, and some rows leave it out.

cdr3_length	clone_size	v_call	d_call	j_call	cdr3_aa	cdr3_nt
13	once	TRBV30	.	TRBJ1-2	CACSQFCGGGYTF	TGTGCCTGTAGTCAGTTTTGCGGCGGTGGCTACACCTTC
11	.	TRBV28	.	TRBJ2-7	CASCGVQGQYF	TGTGCCAGCTGTGGAGTCCAAGGGCAGTACTTC
16	few	TRBV6-1	TRBD1	TRBJ1-5	CASSVRKGQGRQPQHF	TGTGCCAGCAGTGTTCGAAAGGGACAGGGGCGACAGCCCCAGCATTTT
15	.	TRBV27	TRBD2	TRBJ2-1	CASSLRAGAYNEQFF	TGTGCCAGCAGTTTGAGAGCGGGAGCCTACAATGAGCAGTTCTTC
13	.	TRBV4-1	.	TRBJ2-7	CASSQVGLGEQYF	TGCGCCAGCAGCCAGGTAGGGTTGGGCGAGCAGTACTTC
14	few	TRBV27	.	TRBJ1-6	CASGQPRVRAPLHF	TGTGCCAGCGGCCAGCCTCGGGTTCGGGCACCCCTCCACTTT
14	once	TRBV20-1	.	TRBJ2-7	CSATGPREPYEQYF	TGCAGTGCTACAGGGCCAAGGGAGCCCTACGAGCAGTACTTC
15	once	TRBV9	.	TRBJ2-7	CASSVVTVVTYEQYF	TGTGCCAGCAGCGTAGTGACAGTGGTCACCTACGAGCAGTACTTC
15	many	TRBV24-1	TRBD2	TRBJ2-3	CATSGLAGGPDTQYF	TGTGCCACCAGTGGACTAGCGGGAGGCCCAGATACGCAGTATTTT
11	.	TRBV20-1	.	TRBJ2-1	CSASDWGEQFF	TGCAGTGCGTCGGATTGGGGTGAGCAGTTCTTC
17	few	TRBV15	.	TRBJ2-1	CATSGESAGRRYNEQFF	TGTGCCACCAGCGGCGAATCGGCGGGCCGCCGATACAATGAGCAGTTCTTC
19	.	TRBV7-1	.	TRBJ2-6	CASSSTGVASDSGANVLTF	TGTGCCAGCAGCTCCACAGGAGTAGCCTCCGACTCTGGTGCCAACGTCCTTACTTTC
14	few	TRBV28	TRBD1	TRBJ1-2	CASRGQGANYGYTF	TGTGCCAGCAGGGGACAGGGTGCTAACTATGGCTACACCTTC
15	.	TRBV6-5	TRBD1	TRBJ2-1	CASSYRDRGNNEQFF	TGTGCCAGCAGTTACAGGGACAGGGGAAACAATGAGCAGTTCTTC
12	medium-sized	TRBV27	TRBD1	TRBJ2-5	CASSQGMETQYF	TGTGCCAGCTCACAGGGGATGGAGACCCAGTACTTC
16	few	TRBV9	TRBD2	TRBJ2-3	CASSPLSGRAGDTQYF	TGTGCCAGCAGCCCTCTTAGCGGGAGGGCCGGAGATACGCAGTATTTT
16	few	TRBV6-1	.	TRBJ1-1	CASSAFSEGTNTEAFF	TGTGCCAGCAGTGCCTTTTCTGAGGGGACGAACACTGAAGCTTTCTTT
11	once	TRBV30	TRBD1	TRBJ1-1	CAWSAGTGRFF	TGTGCCTGGAGTGCCGGGACAGGTCGTTTCTTT
12	.	TRBV28	.	TRBJ2-1	CASSFGPSRVFF	TGTGCCAGCAGTTTCGGGCCCAGCCGAGTGTTCTTC
13	many	TRBV6-1	.	TRBJ1-2	CASNPGANYGYTF	TGTGCCAGCAACCCGGGAGCTAACTATGGCTACACCTTC
16	few	TRBV27	TRBD2	TRBJ2-1	CASKLTGTSGYNEQFF	TGTGCCAGCAAGCTCACCGGGACTAGCGGATACAATGAGCAGTTCTTC
17	.	TRBV11-1	TRBD2	TRBJ2-2	CASSGSLAGALAGELFF	TGTGCCAGCAGCGGGTCCCTAGCGGGAGCTTTAGCCGGGGAGCTGTTTTTT
18	few	TRBV6-1	.	TRBJ2-3	CASSERWSSGLTTDTQYF	TGTGCCAGCAGTGAACGGTGGAGTAGCGGCCTTACGACAGATACGCAGTATTTT
14	few	TRBV6-1	.	TRBJ1-4	CASRTVGTNEKLFF	TGTGCCAGCAGAACTGTTGGGACGAACGAAAAACTGTTTTTT
13	many	TRBV5-6	TRBD2	TRBJ2-3	CASSGPALAGRYF	TGTGCCAGCAGCGGCCCAGCGCTAGCGGGACGGTATTTT
16	many	TRBV27	.	TRBJ2-5	CASSAMVRGLQETQYF	TGTGCCAGCAGTGCTATGGTCAGGGGTTTACAAGAGACCCAGTACTTC
17	.	TRBV15	.	TRBJ2-1	CATSRDTALAYYNEQFF	TGTGCCACCAGCAGAGATACAGCTCTAGCGTACTACAATGAGCAGTTCTTC
14	few	TRBV6-1	.	TRBJ1-1	CASTRDLQGIGAFF	TGTGCCAGCACCAGAGACCTACAGGGCATTGGAGCTTTCTTT
15	many	TRBV20-1	.	TRBJ1-6	CSASPRRQYNSPLHF	TGCAGTGCTTCCCCGAGGAGGCAGTATAATTCACCCCTCCACTTT
14	few	TRBV6-4	TRBD1	TRBJ2-2	CASREGQASGELFF	TGTGCCAGCAGAGAGGGACAGGCGTCCGGGGAGCTGTTTTTT
15	.	TRBV12-3/TRBV12-4	.	TRBJ2-5	CASSKPGARGETQYF	TGTGCCAGCAGTAAACCGGGGGCGCGAGGGGAGACCCAGTACTTC
17	.	TRBV5-1	.	TRBJ2-1	CASSLGIDTKAYNEQFF	TGCGCCAGCAGCTTGGGGATTGACACAAAAGCATACAATGAGCAGTTCTTC
17	.	TRBV11-1	.	TRBJ2-2	CASSSLVGASGTGELFF	TGTGCCAGCAGCTCATTAGTTGGGGCATCGGGGACCGGGGAGCTGTTTTTT
14	once	TRBV5-4	.	TRBJ2-2	CASSVRTVAGDLFF	TGTGCCAGCAGCGTACGGACAGTAGCCGGGGATCTGTTTTTT
15	.	TRBV28	.	TRBJ2-2	CASSSGIGATGELFF	TGTGCCAGCAGTTCCGGCATAGGGGCCACCGGGGAGCTGTTTTTT
16	few	TRBV6-1	.	TRBJ2-5	CASSEEVAAIQETQYF	TGTGCCAGCAGTGAAGAAGTAGCGGCTATCCAAGAGACCCAGTACTTC
17	many	TRBV6-5	.	TRBJ1-5	CASSYLVGHLSNQPQHF	TGTGCCAGCAGTTACTTAGTAGGACACCTTAGCAATCAGCCCCAGCATTTT
13	.	TRBV6-1	TRBD2	TRBJ2-5	CASRGGNRETQYF	TGTGCCAGCAGGGGAGGGAATCGAGAGACCCAGTACTTC
13	.	TRBV6-1	.	TRBJ2-1	CASSGAEYNEQFF	TGTGCCAGCAGTGGAGCAGAATACAATGAGCAGTTCTTC
12	.	TRBV12-3/TRBV12-4	TRBD1	TRBJ1-2	CASSSYRGGYTF	TGTGCCAGCAGTTCCTACAGGGGGGGCTACACCTTC
16	many	TRBV6-1	.	TRBJ2-5	CASSEGVPVAQETQYF	TGTGCCAGCAGTGAAGGGGTACCGGTAGCCCAAGAGACCCAGTACTTC
14	.	TRBV19	.	TRBJ2-5	CASSMNNLQETQYF	TGTGCCAGTAGTATGAACAACCTGCAGGAAACCCAGTACTTC
14	.	TRBV27	TRBD1	TRBJ1-4	CASSRTGGNEKLFF	TGTGCCAGCAGTCGGACAGGGGGTAATGAAAAACTGTTTTTT
14	.	TRBV30	TRBD1	TRBJ2-2	CAVGRRDRTGELFF	TGTGCGGTTGGCCGTAGGGACAGAACCGGGGAGCTGTTTTTT
17	few	TRBV6-5	TRBD1	TRBJ2-6	CASSYGTGGAGSNFLTF	TGTGCCAGCAGTTACGGGACAGGGGGCGCTGGGTCCAACTTCCTGACTTTC
13	few	TRBV25-1	.	TRBJ2-2	CASSDRDTGELFF	TGTGCCAGCAGTGACAGGGACACCGGGGAGCTGTTTTTT
14	.	TRBV6-1	.	TRBJ1-1	CASSAGGMNTEAFF	TGTGCCAGCAGTGCGGGGGGGATGAACACTGAAGCTTTCTTT
16	many	TRBV5-1	TRBD2	TRBJ2-2	CASSSLAGVITGELFF	TGCGCCAGCAGCAGCTTAGCGGGAGTTATCACCGGGGAGCTGTTTTTT
11	.	TRBV5-1	.	TRBJ2-3	CASSLEGAQYF	TGCGCCAGCAGCTTGGAAGGAGCGCAGTATTTT
17	few	TRBV6-1	TRBD1	TRBJ1-3	CASIGTGHLVPGNTIYF	TGTGCCAGCATCGGGACAGGGCATCTAGTTCCTGGAAACACCATATATTTT
20	.	TRBV7-3	TRBD2	TRBJ2-1	CASSLRQGLAGVTENNEQFF	TGTGCCAGCAGCTTACGGCAGGGACTAGCGGGAGTCACGGAGAACAATGAGCAGTTCTTC
15	few	TRBV12-3/TRBV12-4	TRBD2	TRBJ2-1	CASSRSGRQWNEQFF	TGTGCCAGCAGTCGTAGCGGGAGGCAGTGGAATGAGCAGTTCTTC